The clone carrying this TCR beta chain was counted many times. Germline loops: CDR1 MNHNS, CDR2 SASEGT. Trimming left V 2 bases short and J 0 bases short, with 8 bases between. The CDR3 is 14 residues long. This entry belongs to a study of blood T cells in healthy people across ages. The draw of peripheral blood yielded approximately 10 milliliters from each donor. Samples had at least 7 million PBMCs isolated from them. Total RNA was isolated from each sample in quantities of at least 5 micrograms. For the second PCR, which ran for 7 to 11 cycles, a sample-barcoded 5' primer and a J-beta primer mix were used. All samples gave at least 3 million CDR3-containing paired-end reads. In TCRdb, the 5' RACE reads were re-called with MiXCR into one record per CDR3 protein. The profile covers roughly 640,000 distinct CDR3 sequences, with 25% to 30% appearing a single time and about a sixth taken by the ten largest.

The source is an elderly woman in good health. V and J are TRBV6-1 and TRBJ2-7; D not certain. The sequencing sample was made of blood. CDR3 sequence (DNA): TGTGCCAGCAGTGAACTGAGGAGCTCCTACGAGCAGTACTTC. Its translation is CASSELRSSYEQYF.